Reported below is one TCR beta chain. The V gene lost 1 base and the J gene lost 0 bases, with 8 bases spanning the gap. In germline, CDR1 is SGHRS, CDR2 YFSETQ. The CDR3 has 16 amino acids. Profiling relied on immunoSEQ multiplex PCR, and the TCRdb table lists in-frame clones only, not all of them. This sample has about 150,000 clones; roughly 87% occur once, and the top ten carry roughly 4%. The data were obtained in a study of blood T cell repertoires in COVID-19. Self-reported history from a screening survey and questionnaire set each donor's cohort. The sequencing input was PBMCs or T cells enriched from blood (not recorded which). This clonotype was sampled from a middle-aged woman who had been exposed to COVID-19. V gene TRBV5-1 combines with J gene TRBJ2-6; D possibly corresponds to TRBD1 (6 bases). The chain's CDR3 is CASSLLGGSGANVLTF. The CDR3 coding sequence is TGCGCCAGCAGCTTGCTAGGGGGCTCTGGGGCCAACGTCCTGACTTTC.